This TCR beta chain was recovered during a study of T cells in Graves' hyperthyroidism and ophthalmopathy (dated by TCRdb to the late 2010s). Concerning the study at large: Peripheral blood samples were taken at initial diagnosis, before any treatment was given. After blood sampling, hyperthyroidism patients were treated with methimazole at a starting dose of 30 mg daily, and ophthalmopathy patients were treated with high-dose intravenous methylprednisolone. The roughly 91 discovery patients were randomly divided into training and test sets at a 7:3 ratio. The paper describes TCR Vbeta CDR3 sequencing of more than 120 peripheral blood samples, made up of fewer than 50 ophthalmopathy patients, over 70 hyperthyroidism patients and roughly 17 progressor patients. Whether ophthalmopathy could be predicted prospectively was tested in an independent validation cohort made up of about 20 hyperthyroidism patients plus 17 patients who later progressed to ophthalmopathy. In addition, the study compared T-cell repertoires in thyroid tissue and in blood from six Graves' hyperthyroidism patients. TCR V-J signatures able to tell the groups apart were searched for in a discovery cohort of 90 to 100 patients, of whom over 40 had Graves' ophthalmopathy and some 60 had stable Graves' hyperthyroidism. Overall study results and their limits: A 13 V-J signature model separated ophthalmopathy from stable hyperthyroidism, with about 88% sensitivity and about 81% specificity in cross-validation and 80%/75% in testing. Sample size was not statistically predetermined, and blinding of investigators to group allocation was not performed. Most expanded thyroid clonotypes (frequency above 0.001) were also detected in blood, suggesting blood repertoires may reflect thyroid immune responses. During validation, the model predicted progression to ophthalmopathy a median of roughly six months ahead of onset, with roughly 65% sensitivity and 72.22% specificity.

TCR beta CDR3 regions were amplified from RNA transcripts. The TCR CDR3 was subjected to a first round of RT-PCR using the HTBI primer set and the Qiagen OneStep RT-PCR kit. The libraries were constructed in a second round of multiplex PCR and then size-selected and purified. Libraries were sequenced paired-end with 100 bp reads on an Illumina HiSeq2000. In the authors' own workflow: SOAPnuke was used to process the raw data, removing reads that contained adapters or uncalled bases, had a mean Phred below 15, or lacked an exact match to the constant primer or identifier. COPE v1.2.5 was used to merge high-quality paired reads, and clonotypes were defined as unique nucleotide sequences. MiTCR v1.1 was used to align clonotypes to the IMGT TRBV, TRBD and TRBJ reference segments. The analysis included only V-J combinations with a frequency above 0.0001, which together covered approximately 99% of the repertoires. A TCS score was defined as the ratio between F50 (clonal expansion) and ExV (chaos), using BLOSUM62-based TCRdist between CDR3 peptides within each V-J. Welch's t-statistics and random forest reduced roughly 540 V-J features to roughly 13, which were used in a naive Bayes classifier (R e1071). Starting from the raw public reads, TCRdb applied fastp trimming at Q25, assembled clones with MiXCR and retained in-frame beta chains. Each entry is one CDR3 protein sequence, shown with its most common DNA and genes. V and J calls and clone size were set by TCRdb, not the authors. The sample includes 700,000 or so distinct CDR3 sequences, with about a sixth observed a single time. The ten biggest clones cover 8.4% of the sample.

This clonotype was observed a few times. What this receptor recognizes is not known. The record has no base qualities; no much larger clone is one base away. Stable Graves' hyperthyroidism was defined as no progression to ophthalmopathy during 18 months of follow-up. Hyperthyroidism patients were aged 18 to 65 years and newly diagnosed, with disease duration of less than 2 months. Patients with uncontrolled infections, other autoimmune diseases, pregnancy or lactation were excluded. Diagnoses were established on the basis of clinical symptoms, serum thyroxine and TRAb, thyroid ultrasound, and orbital computed tomography. Ficoll-Paque density gradient centrifugation was used to isolate PBMCs from 10 ml of fresh peripheral blood. Total RNA was extracted using Trizol reagent, and RNA quality was assessed on an Agilent 2100 Bioanalyzer. From the cysteine up to the phenylalanine, the CDR3 has a length of 14 residues. CDR3 DNA is the only sequence kept; it has 42 bases, read in frame from the first base. Via the germline V gene, CDR1 is MNHNS and CDR2 SASEGT. Clipping removes 6 bases from V and 5 bases from J, with 10 as the unmatched junction base count.

This clonotype originated in a young man with Graves' hyperthyroidism. Material: blood. The rearranged chain carries TRBV6-1 and TRBJ2-7; 7 of the junction bases match TRBD2. The nucleotides are TGTGCCAGCAGCAGCGGGACCCCGCCCCACGAGCAGTACTTC. This encodes CASSSGTPPHEQYF.